The 27 T cell receptor beta chains below all came from one sample that was sequenced in a study of regulatory T cells in long-lasting Graves disease. Time point defined: newly diagnosed GD, antithyroid drugs for less than 3 months. Isolated PBMC RNA provided the starting material for the TCR library. Arm-PCR of CDR3 regions with iRepertoire HTBI primers generated TCR beta libraries. TCRdb fed the multiplex PCR reads into MiXCR, producing one record per CDR3 protein. The sample includes about 530,000 distinct CDR3 sequences, about 16% of them seen just once. This same sample was also part of a study on T cells in Graves' hyperthyroidism and ophthalmopathy.

The sequencing here drew on peripheral blood mononuclear cells (PBMCs), taken at new diagnosis, from a patient treated with antithyroid drugs. These TCRs come from a woman aged 40-65 years with Graves disease.

There are many counts of this clonotype. J is TRBJ1-1 and V is TRBV3-1; TRBD1 is a possible D gene (6 bases). Between the trimmed V and J ends, which lost 3 bases and 1 base, there was a span of 9 bases. CDR1 and CDR2 (germline): LGHDT, YNNKEL (reference sequence). This CDR3 has 14 residues. Here the CDR3 DNA reads TGTGCCAGCAGCCAGGGGGCTGGGAACACTGAAGCTTTCTTT. It encodes CASSQGAGNTEAFF. Filled out from reference TRBV3-1 and TRBJ1-1, the complete variable domain reads DTAVSQTPKYLVTQMGNDKSIKCEQNLGHDTMYWYKQDSKKFLKIMFSYNNKELIINETVPNRFSPKSPDKAHLNLHINSLELGDSAVYFCASSQGAGNTEAFFGQGTRLTVV.

This clonotype was picked up many times. The chain couples TRBV7-9 to TRBJ1-2; D might be TRBD1 (5 bases). V was cut by 5 bases and J by 7 bases, with 14 bases left in between. The germline gives CDR1 SEHNR, CDR2 FQNEAQ (reference sequence). The CDR3 spans 13 residues. CDR3 DNA: TGTGCCAGCAGCCTCAAAGACGGGACTGGCTACACCTTC. Protein product: CASSLKDGTGYTF.

CDR3 sequence (DNA): TGTGCCAGCAGCTCGTCGAGGGGTGGAGGCTCCTTATGGCAGTTCTTC. Its translation is CASSSSRGGGSLWQFF. J is TRBJ2-1 and V is TRBV7-9; D tentatively fits TRBD1 or TRBD2 (5 bases each). CDR3 length: 16 amino acids. V shed 4 bases and J shed 12 bases, with 25 bases lying between them. CDR1 is SEHNR, CDR2 FQNEAQ, per germline (reference sequence).

This clonotype was found a few times. The chain uses TRBV12-3 or TRBV12-4 and TRBJ1-5; possible D gene TRBD1, 5 bases. The germline V and J ends were trimmed by 2 bases and 2 bases, with 10 bases remaining between them. The CDR3 spans 15 residues. CDR3 sequence reads: CASSLRDGGNQPQHF. As DNA, the CDR3 is TGTGCCAGCAGTTTACGGGACGGAGGCAATCAGCCCCAGCATTTT.

The chain has TRBV4-1 and TRBJ1-2; maybe TRBD1 (5 bases). Germline CDR1 is MGHRA and CDR2 is YSYEKL. V lost 1 base and J lost 7, with 16 bases in between. CDR3 length: 15 amino acids. CDR3 nucleotides: TGCGCCAGCAGCCAAGGCGGTGAGGGGATTGGTGGCTACACCTTC. This sequence encodes CASSQGGEGIGGYTF.

This clonotype was detected ten times or more. The chain combines TRBV20-1 with TRBJ2-7; tentatively, D is TRBD2 (6 bases). The CDR3 has 12 amino acids. The germline V gene encodes CDR1 DFQATT and CDR2 SNEGSKA (reference sequence). V was trimmed by 6 bases and J by 5 bases, leaving 14 bases between them. The CDR3 is CSAGRRADEQYF. For the CDR3, the DNA is TGCAGTGCCGGGCGGAGGGCGGACGAGCAGTACTTC.

A few counts support this clonotype. The rearrangement uses TRBV18 and TRBJ2-7, with D perhaps TRBD1 (5 bases). The CDR3 runs 15 residues. The V and J ends lost 3 bases and 4 bases respectively, with 16 bases between them. The germline CDR1 and CDR2 sequences are KGHSH and LQKENI. This CDR3 is CASSPQGTDGYEQYF. CDR3 DNA: TGTGCCAGCTCACCCCAGGGAACGGATGGATACGAGCAGTACTTC. The full variable domain, its missing parts supplied by reference TRBV18 and TRBJ2-7, is NAGVMQNPRHLVRRRGQEARLRCSPMKGHSHVYWYRQLPEEGLKFMVYLQKENIIDESGMPKERFSAEFPKEGPSILRIQQVVRGDSAAYFCASSPQGTDGYEQYFGPGTRLTVT.

The V and J genes are TRBV10-1 and TRBJ2-2, with D unresolved. This CDR3 region has 14 residues. V was clipped by 4 bases and J by 4 bases, with 10 bases between them. Germline V gene data show CDR1 as WNHNN and CDR2 as SYGVQD (reference sequence). The CDR3, as DNA: TGCGCCAGCAGTGGTCAGGTCAGCACCGGGGAGCTGTTTTTT. Amino acids: CASSGQVSTGELFF.

The CDR3 region is CSARDQIGDGYTF. CDR3 nucleotide sequence: TGCAGTGCTAGAGATCAGATAGGAGATGGCTACACCTTC. The chain combines TRBV20-1 with TRBJ1-2, with D hard to call. Trimming left V 0 bases short and J 6 bases short, with 11 bases between. The V gene's germline CDR1 is DFQATT and CDR2 SNEGSKA (reference sequence). This CDR3 has 13 amino acids.

This clonotype was seen only a few times. The V call is TRBV5-1, the J call TRBJ1-1, with D possibly matching TRBD1 (5 bases). V lost 4 bases to trimming and J lost 1 base, with 17 bases between them. The CDR3 has 16 residues. CDR1 and CDR2 (germline): SGHRS, YFSETQ. CDR3 residues: CASSLLGLFQNTEAFF. The CDR3 coding sequence is TGCGCCAGCAGCCTCCTGGGACTTTTCCAGAACACTGAAGCTTTCTTT.

The CDR3 sequence: CASSQMGGPNEKLFF. CDR3 DNA sequence: TGTGCCAGCAGTCAGATGGGAGGGCCAAATGAAAAACTGTTTTTT. The chain employs TRBV12-3 or TRBV12-4 and TRBJ1-4, with D unresolved. The CDR3 runs 15 residues. The V and J ends lost 5 bases and 5 bases respectively, with 15 bases between them.

This clonotype turned up a few times. A much more abundant neighbour one base away suggests this may be a read error. The chain uses TRBV12-3 or TRBV12-4 and TRBJ1-1, with D hard to call. CDR3 length: 13 residues. CDR3: CAGSPILNTEAFF. The CDR3 DNA follows: TGTGCCGGCAGTCCCATCTTAAACACTGAAGCTTTCTTT.

This clonotype was detected many times. The chain couples TRBV7-9 to TRBJ2-7; 9 nucleotides agree with TRBD1. This CDR3 contains 14 residues. Germline V gives CDR1 SEHNR, CDR2 FQNEAQ (reference sequence). After removal of 5 bases from V and 3 bases from J, the junction contained 5 bases not matched to a gene. The CDR3 here is CASSRGQGYYEQYF. CDR3 in DNA: TGTGCCAGCAGCCGGGGACAGGGATACTACGAGCAGTACTTC.

The chain links TRBV6-2 or TRBV6-3 to TRBJ2-4; D might be TRBD2 (5 bases). CDR3 length: 16 residues. CDR1 MNHEY and CDR2 SVGEGT come from the germline V gene. V was shortened by 0 bases and J by 7 bases, with 16 bases between the two germline ends. CDR3 residues: CASSYSSGARGNIQYF. The CDR3 DNA reads TGTGCCAGCAGTTACTCGAGCGGTGCCCGAGGTAACATTCAGTACTTC.

The table lists this clonotype with a few counts. V usage is TRBV28 and J usage is TRBJ1-5; D possibly corresponds to TRBD1 (5 bases). With 4 bases removed from V and 6 bases from J, the gap between germline ends came to 16 bases. CDR1 and CDR2 from the germline V gene are MDHEN and SYDVKM. The CDR3 contains 15 residues. CDR3 residues: CASSSHTGPFQPQHF. The DNA of the CDR3 is TGTGCCAGCAGTTCCCACACAGGTCCGTTTCAGCCCCAGCATTTT.

The sample holds a few counts of this clonotype. The gene calls are TRBV7-9 and TRBJ1-6; possibly TRBD1 for D (5 bases). The CDR3 consists of 15 residues. V gave up 6 bases and J gave up 13 bases, with 22 bases separating them. Germline V gives CDR1 SEHNR, CDR2 FQNEAQ (reference sequence). CDR3 sequence: CASSEGNRAKGPLHF. CDR3 DNA sequence: TGTGCCAGCAGTGAGGGGAACAGAGCTAAAGGTCCCCTCCACTTT.

This clonotype was seen many times. The V gene is TRBV6-2 or TRBV6-3, the J gene TRBJ2-3; 7 bases map to TRBD2. This CDR3 is 16 amino acids long. CDR1 is MNHEY, CDR2 SVGEGT, per germline. V lost 4 bases to trimming and J lost 2 bases; unmatched junction nucleotides: 9. CDR3 loop: CASSSLRRGYTDTQYF. The CDR3 bases are TGTGCCAGCAGTTCCCTCAGGCGGGGGTACACAGATACGCAGTATTTT.

This clonotype occurred many times. The V gene is TRBV2, the J gene TRBJ1-2; D remains ambiguous. This CDR3 is built from 13 residues. Trimming removed 7 bases from V and 5 bases from J, with 14 bases in between. The germline V gene has CDR1 SNHLY and CDR2 FYNNEI. CDR3 sequence: CASNRGGNYGYTF. In nucleotides, the CDR3 is TGTGCCAGCAACCGAGGCGGAAATTATGGCTACACCTTC.

V is TRBV2 and J is TRBJ2-3; D possibly corresponds to TRBD2 (6 bases). The V gene lost 8 bases and the J gene lost 2 bases, with 11 bases spanning the gap. The CDR3 is 13 amino acids. CDR1 and CDR2 (germline): SNHLY, FYNNEI. CDR3 sequence: CASYWGLTDTQYF. In nucleotides, the CDR3 is TGTGCCAGCTACTGGGGACTCACAGATACGCAGTATTTT.

This clonotype has at least ten counts. This chain links TRBV2 with TRBJ2-1; D not certain. This CDR3 comprises 14 residues. Trimming took 7 bases from V and 7 from J, leaving 17 bases between them. CDR1 is SNHLY and CDR2 is FYNNEI in the germline V gene. In nucleotides, the CDR3 is TGTGCCAGCACCTGGATCGTGGTGGGAAATGAGCAGTTCTTC. Its translation: CASTWIVVGNEQFF.

This clonotype was detected ten times or more. The rearrangement joins TRBV18 to TRBJ1-1; no clear D. The germline CDR1 and CDR2 sequences are KGHSH and LQKENI. The CDR3 has 13 amino acids. Trimming took off 6 bases at V and 7 bases at J, with 15 bases between the two ends. CDR3 coding DNA: TGTGCCAGCTCCAAAGGGTCCGAGAATGAAGCTTTCTTT. Its translation: CASSKGSENEAFF.

This clonotype was seen ten or more times. The junction departs from the called germline gene at one end, perhaps through a read error. The chain carries TRBV11-3 and TRBJ2-1, with D tentatively TRBD1 or TRBD2 (7 bases each). This CDR3 is built from 15 residues. Germline V CDR1 and CDR2: SGHNT, YENEEA. The CDR3 DNA reads TGTGCCAGCGCGCCGCAGGGGGGGGCCTACAACGAGCAGTTCTTC. Translating gives CASAPQGGAYNEQFF.

This clonotype was recorded a few times. The rearrangement joins TRBV28 to TRBJ1-1, with TRBD1 as a possible D gene (5 bases). Trimming took 10 bases from V and 5 from J, leaving 14 bases between them. Germline CDR1 MDHEN, CDR2 SYDVKM. The CDR3 spans 12 residues. The CDR3 loop reads CATQVGVTEAFF. Here the CDR3 DNA reads TGTGCCACCCAAGTAGGGGTTACTGAAGCTTTCTTT.

This clonotype came up a few times. The chain carries TRBV28 and TRBJ1-1, with a tentative D call TRBD1 (5 bases). CDR1 is MDHEN and CDR2 is SYDVKM in the germline V gene. This CDR3 region has 15 residues. Trimming shortened V by 4 bases and J by 4 bases, and 16 bases separated the two germline ends. The chain's CDR3 is CASSYSSGGGTEAFF. In nucleotides, the CDR3 is TGTGCCAGCAGTTACTCGAGTGGGGGGGGCACTGAAGCTTTCTTT.

V gene TRBV5-1 combines with J gene TRBJ1-4, with D maybe TRBD1 (5 bases). Trimming removed 0 bases from V and 0 bases from J, with 12 bases in between. The CDR3 spans 17 residues. Germline lookup yields CDR1 SGHRS and CDR2 YFSETQ. The CDR3: CASSLGGLLATNEKLFF. The CDR3 bases are TGCGCCAGCAGCTTGGGGGGGTTGCTTGCAACTAATGAAAAACTGTTTTTT.

The rearrangement joins TRBV2 to TRBJ2-7, with D uncertain. Germline CDR1 is SNHLY and CDR2 is FYNNEI. V was pared by 7 bases and J by 2 bases, with 15 bases between. CDR3 length equals 14 residues. CDR3 nucleotides: TGTGCCAGCAACCCAGGTCCTAGTACCTACGAGCAGTACTTC. This codes for CASNPGPSTYEQYF. Full variable domain (remainder filled in from reference TRBV2 and TRBJ2-7): EPEVTQTPSHQVTQMGQEVILRCVPISNHLYFYWYRQILGQKVEFLVSFYNNEISEKSEIFDDQFSVERPDGSNFTLKIRSTKLEDSAMYFCASNPGPSTYEQYFGPGTRLTVT.

This clonotype was observed at least ten times. The chain links TRBV14 to TRBJ1-1, with D maybe TRBD1 (5 bases). The germline V gene has CDR1 SGHDN and CDR2 FVKESK. The ends were cut back, 3 bases at V and 11 bases at J, with 13 bases in the middle. The CDR3 runs to 12 residues. The CDR3 loop reads CASSQSGTKAFF. The CDR3 DNA is TGTGCCAGCAGCCAGTCCGGGACCAAGGCTTTCTTT.